The 16 T cell receptor beta chains given below trace back to one sample, sequenced in a study of blood T cells in healthy people across ages. The second PCR ran roughly 7 to 12 cycles with a sample-barcoded 5' primer and J-beta primers. Each CDR3 protein gets one entry after TCRdb re-called the 5' RACE reads with MiXCR. The sample includes about 1.6 million distinct CDR3 sequences, roughly 32% of them seen just once. Sequenced sample: blood. These receptors were taken from a woman younger than 45 in good health.

The chain employs TRBV11-2 and TRBJ2-3; no firm D call. Trimming took 3 bases from V and 4 from J, leaving 11 bases between them. From germline, CDR1 is SGHAT and CDR2 FQNNGV. There are 14 residues in the CDR3. CDR3 region: CASSFVGKADTQYF. As DNA, the CDR3 is TGTGCCAGCAGCTTTGTGGGAAAGGCAGATACGCAGTATTTT. The variable domain in full, completed from reference TRBV11-2 and TRBJ2-3, reads EAGVAQSPRYKIIEKRQSVAFWCNPISGHATLYWYQQILGQGPKLLIQFQNNGVVDDSQLPKDRFSAERLKGVDSTLKIQPAKLEDSAVYLCASSFVGKADTQYFGPGTRLTVL.

This clonotype was counted at least ten times. V is TRBV28 and J is TRBJ2-6; tentative D call: TRBD1 (5 bases). Deletions cut 5 bases from V and 2 bases from J, with 16 bases between. Germline V gene data show CDR1 as MDHEN and CDR2 as SYDVKM. The CDR3 runs to 17 residues. Written as DNA, the CDR3 is TGTGCCAGCAGTATCAGAACAGGTGGAGCTGGGGCCAACGTCCTGACTTTC. Protein sequence: CASSIRTGGAGANVLTF.

There are a few counts of this clonotype. J is TRBJ2-1 and V is TRBV7-2; D is possibly TRBD2 (6 bases). Germline CDR1 is SGHTA and CDR2 is FQGNSA. The CDR3 length is 18 residues. Trimming took off 3 bases at V and 0 bases at J, with 18 bases between the two ends. CDR3 DNA: TGTGCCAGCAGCTTTACACCGCGGGGCGGCCACTCCTACAATGAGCAGTTCTTC. Amino acid sequence: CASSFTPRGGHSYNEQFF.

V usage is TRBV4-1 and J usage is TRBJ2-1, with 11 nucleotides matching TRBD2. Trimming at V came to 1 base and at J to 6 bases, leaving 5 bases not matched to a gene. The CDR3 has 16 residues. Per germline, CDR1 MGHRA and CDR2 YSYEKL. In DNA form, the CDR3 reads TGCGCCAGCAGCCAAGTTGGACTAGCGGGCCTCAATGAGCAGTTCTTC. Protein product: CASSQVGLAGLNEQFF.

This chain joins TRBV5-1 and TRBJ1-2; 12 bases map to TRBD1. The CDR3 runs to 17 residues. Germline CDR1 is SGHRS and CDR2 is YFSETQ. The V gene end was trimmed by 4 bases and the J gene end by 6 bases; junction bases not matched to a gene: 13. CDR3 DNA sequence: TGCGCCAGCAGCATCGGGACAGGGGGCGTGAGTTTGGATGGCTACACCTTC. Amino acid sequence: CASSIGTGGVSLDGYTF.

The chain recombines TRBV20-1 with TRBJ2-1, with D possibly TRBD1 on 6 matching bases. This CDR3 spans 14 amino acids. V shed 3 bases and J shed 4 bases, with 13 bases lying between them. CDR1 is DFQATT and CDR2 is SNEGSKA in the germline V gene (reference sequence). CDR3 protein: CSARRGTSYNEQFF. CDR3 nucleotide sequence: TGCAGTGCTAGGAGGGGGACATCTTACAATGAGCAGTTCTTC.

The chain carries TRBV4-1 and TRBJ1-2; TRBD1 might be the D (6 bases). V lost 6 bases to trimming and J lost 3 bases, with 8 bases between them. The V gene's germline CDR1 is MGHRA and CDR2 YSYEKL. The CDR3 runs 12 residues. The CDR3 reads CASRGGDYGYTF. CDR3 sequence (DNA): TGCGCCAGCAGAGGGGGAGACTATGGCTACACCTTC.

The V gene is TRBV6-4, the J gene TRBJ1-6; a possible D gene is TRBD1 (6 bases). The CDR3 loop spans 15 amino acids. V lost 2 bases to trimming and J lost 8 bases, with 13 bases between them. Germline V gene sequence: CDR1 MRHNA, CDR2 SNTAGT. Written as DNA, the CDR3 is TGTGCCAGCAGTGACCAGGGGCGCTTTGATTCACCCCTCCACTTT. It specifies CASSDQGRFDSPLHF.

In regard to this clonotype: It differs at one base from a far larger clone, so likely a read error. The chain employs TRBV9 and TRBJ2-1; TRBD2 aligns across 7 bases. The CDR3 runs 15 residues. Germline CDR1 and CDR2: SGDLS and YYNGEE. The chain's CDR3 is CASSVGGSSHNEQFF. Written as DNA, the CDR3 is TGTGCCAGCAGCGTCGGCGGGAGCTCCCACAATGAGCAGTTCTTC. Full variable domain (missing parts from reference TRBV9 and TRBJ2-1): DSGVTQTPKHLITATGQRVTLRCSPRSGDLSVYWYQQSLDQGLQFLIQYYNGEERAKGNILERFSAQQFPDLHSELNLSSLELGDSALYFCASSVGGSSHNEQFFGPGTRLTVL.

This clonotype was picked up a small number of times. The V gene is TRBV7-9, the J gene TRBJ1-1, with 7 bases matching TRBD1. Trimming cost V 7 bases and J 5 bases; bases outside gene matches: 7. The CDR3 totals 13 residues. Germline V lookup: CDR1 SEHNR, CDR2 FQNEAQ (reference sequence). This CDR3 is CASTSGGETEAFF. CDR3 DNA: TGTGCCAGCACCTCAGGGGGTGAGACTGAAGCTTTCTTT.

Ten or more counts support this clonotype. V usage is TRBV2 and J usage is TRBJ2-3; D is uncertain. This CDR3 is built from 12 residues. In germline, CDR1 is SNHLY, CDR2 FYNNEI. V lost 3 bases, J lost 2 bases, and 3 bases lay in between. As DNA, the CDR3 is TGTGCCAGCAGTGATACCACAGATACGCAGTATTTT. Protein sequence: CASSDTTDTQYF. Combining the CDR3 with reference TRBV2 and TRBJ2-3 gives the whole variable domain EPEVTQTPSHQVTQMGQEVILRCVPISNHLYFYWYRQILGQKVEFLVSFYNNEISEKSEIFDDQFSVERPDGSNFTLKIRSTKLEDSAMYFCASSDTTDTQYFGPGTRLTVL.

The chain is built from TRBV15 and TRBJ2-7; TRBD1 aligns across 9 bases. Germline V lookup: CDR1 LNHNV, CDR2 YYDKDF (reference sequence). The CDR3 spans 15 residues. Trimming cost V 1 base and J 2 bases; bases outside gene matches: 3. CDR3 residues: CATSRGQGGTYEQYF. The CDR3 region has the DNA TGTGCCACCAGCAGAGGACAGGGGGGGACCTACGAGCAGTACTTC.

The chain uses TRBV7-9 and TRBJ2-5, with 7 bases aligning to TRBD1. CDR3 length equals 14 residues. The ends lost 5 bases at V and 4 bases at J; junction bases unmatched: 7. CDR1 is SEHNR and CDR2 is FQNEAQ in the germline V gene (reference sequence). The CDR3 here is CASSETTGLETQYF. The DNA for the CDR3 is TGTGCCAGCAGCGAGACGACAGGGCTAGAGACCCAGTACTTC.

The CDR3 loop is CASSRRSAGETQYF. The CDR3, as DNA: TGTGCCAGCAGCCGTCGATCTGCGGGGGAGACCCAGTACTTC. V and J are TRBV7-7 and TRBJ2-5; possible D gene TRBD2, 6 bases. This CDR3 has 14 residues. V gave up 5 bases and J gave up 5 bases, with 15 bases separating them. Germline V CDR1 and CDR2: SSHAT, FNYEAQ (reference sequence). Full variable domain (remainder filled in from reference TRBV7-7 and TRBJ2-5): GAGVSQSPRYKVTKRGQDVTLRCDPISSHATLYWYQQALGQGPEFLTYFNYEAQPDKSGLPSDRFSAERPEGSISTLTIQRTEQRDSAMYRCASSRRSAGETQYFGPGTRLLVL.

This rearrangement joins TRBV29-1 to TRBJ2-2; TRBD1 agrees at 9 bases. J lost 7 bases, V lost 6 bases, and 3 bases had no gene match. The germline V gene has CDR1 SQVTM and CDR2 ANQGSEA. The CDR3 is 12 residues long. As DNA, the CDR3 is TGCAGCGTGGGACAGGGACACGGGGAGCTGTTTTTT. It is translated as CSVGQGHGELFF.

The chain uses TRBV5-1 and TRBJ2-2, with TRBD1 matching over 9 bases. Trimming cost V 4 bases and J 5 bases; bases outside gene matches: 9. This CDR3 contains 16 residues. Germline lookup yields CDR1 SGHRS and CDR2 YFSETQ. The CDR3 nucleotides are TGCGCCAGCAGCCCGGGGCGGGACAGGGCTACCGGGGAGCTGTTTTTT. This sequence encodes CASSPGRDRATGELFF.